These 13 T cell receptor beta chains came from one sample sequenced in a study of blood T cells in healthy people across ages. For the second PCR, which ran for about 6 to 11 cycles, a sample-barcoded 5' primer and a J-beta primer mix were used. TCRdb processed the 5' RACE reads anew with MiXCR; each CDR3 protein has one entry. The data show fewer than 2 million distinct CDR3 sequences, with about two fifths seen just once and 23% held by the top ten. The material sequenced was blood. The source is a human donor in good health.

The chain uses TRBV20-1 and TRBJ1-5; D is unresolved. V dropped 0 bases and J dropped 9 bases, with 12 bases sitting between them. The CDR3 sequence is 13 residues long. Germline CDR1 reads DFQATT; CDR2 reads SNEGSKA (reference sequence). CDR3 DNA: TGCAGTGCTAGAGACCTTCGGGGTCGGCCCCAGCATTTT. It yields the protein CSARDLRGRPQHF.

As concerns this clonotype: One base away lies a much larger clone, so this may be a sequencing read error. V usage is TRBV29-1 and J usage is TRBJ1-2, with D possibly being TRBD1 (5 bases). The CDR3 is 14 residues long. CDR1 is SQVTM and CDR2 is ANQGSEA in the germline V gene. CDR3: CSVEDLGRHYGHTF. In DNA, the CDR3 is TGCAGCGTTGAAGACTTGGGACGGCACTATGGCCACACCTTC.

DNA for the CDR3: TGTGCCAGCCGGGACAGACTTATTCAGTACTTC. Residues: CASRDRLIQYF. The J gene is TRBJ2-4, the V gene TRBV2; 7 positions agree with TRBD1. The germline gives CDR1 SNHLY, CDR2 FYNNEI. The V segment lost 8 bases and the J segment 10 bases; nucleotides outside the gene matches: 5. The CDR3 loop spans 11 amino acids.

This clonotype was picked up a small number of times. The chain links TRBV12-3 or TRBV12-4 to TRBJ1-2; D not certain. V was cut by 5 bases and J by 4 bases, with 11 bases left in between. The CDR3 loop spans 13 amino acids. The CDR3 nucleotides read TGTGCCAGCAGTGGGAAGCTAGGCTATGGCTACACCTTC. It yields the protein CASSGKLGYGYTF.

This clonotype was seen repeatedly, ten times or more. In nucleotides, the CDR3 is TGCAGTGCTAGAGATAAACGATCGTGTGGCTACACCTTC. This sequence encodes CSARDKRSCGYTF. The chain has TRBV20-1 and TRBJ1-2; D not resolved. V gave up 0 bases and J gave up 7 bases, with 12 bases separating them. This CDR3 is 13 amino acids long. Germline V CDR1 and CDR2: DFQATT, SNEGSKA (reference sequence).

This clonotype was found once. The chain joins TRBV6-5 to TRBJ1-5; D is uncertain. CDR1 MNHEY and CDR2 SVGAGI come from the germline V gene. V lost 2 bases to trimming and J lost 0 bases, with 11 bases between them. The CDR3 is 16 amino acids. The CDR3 DNA follows: TGTGCCAGCAGTTACGGACGGTACGATAGCAATCAGCCCCAGCATTTT. Its protein is CASSYGRYDSNQPQHF.

The chain couples TRBV4-3 to TRBJ1-2; tentatively, D is TRBD1 (5 bases). The CDR3 contains 15 residues. Germline V gene sequence: CDR1 LGHNA, CDR2 YSLEER. V shed 4 bases and J shed 5 bases, with 17 bases lying between them. CDR3 sequence reads: CASSRVLGALYGYTF. The DNA for the CDR3 is TGCGCCAGCAGCCGAGTTCTTGGGGCCCTTTATGGCTACACCTTC.

In this sample, this clonotype turned up a few times. The J gene is TRBJ2-5, the V gene TRBV12-3 or TRBV12-4; tentatively, D is TRBD1 (5 bases). The CDR3 runs 16 residues. V was pared by 3 bases and J by 2 bases, with 16 bases between. For the CDR3, the DNA is TGTGCCAGCAGTTTGGTGGGGCGGCGCCGTCAAGAGACCCAGTACTTC. It codes for CASSLVGRRRQETQYF.

The genes are TRBV3-1 and TRBJ2-5; D is possibly TRBD1 or TRBD2 (5 bases each). The better agreement between TRBJ2-7 and the DNA end casts doubt on the J call. This CDR3 is 17 amino acids long. Germline V gene data show CDR1 as LGHDT and CDR2 as YNNKEL (reference sequence). CDR3: CASSQDRGPSFLDEQYF. DNA of the CDR3: TGTGCCAGCAGCCAAGATCGGGGACCGTCCTTCTTAGACGAGCAGTACTTC.

Notes on this clonotype: It differs at one base from a far larger clone, so likely a read error. The chain carries TRBV6-2 or TRBV6-3 and TRBJ2-1, with a tentative D call TRBD2 (5 bases). The closer fit of TRBJ2-7 to the DNA end suggests the J call may be wrong. CDR3 size: 12 residues. Germline CDR1 is MNHEY and CDR2 is SVGEGT. This CDR3 is CASSQDCYEQYF. Here the CDR3 DNA reads TGTGCCAGCAGCCAGGACTGCTACGAGCAGTACTTC.

This clonotype was detected only a few times. This chain uses TRBV5-5 with TRBJ2-7, with a possible D match to TRBD2 (6 bases). The CDR3 is 14 amino acids. Per the germline V gene, CDR1 is SGHKS and CDR2 is YYEKEE (reference sequence). Trimming stripped 2 bases from V and 4 bases from J, with 13 bases between. This CDR3 is CASSFPRSGYEQYF. DNA of the CDR3: TGTGCCAGCAGCTTCCCGCGGAGCGGGTACGAGCAGTACTTC.

This clonotype showed up just a few times. The chain employs TRBV7-2 and TRBJ2-7; no clear D gene. The CDR3 extends over 15 amino acids. CDR1 SGHTA and CDR2 FQGNSA come from the germline V gene. V was trimmed by 4 bases and J by 0 bases, leaving 13 bases between them. CDR3 region: CASSSRTLSSYEQYF. In DNA, the CDR3 is TGTGCCAGCAGCTCCAGGACGTTATCCTCCTACGAGCAGTACTTC.

The chain uses TRBV12-3 or TRBV12-4 and TRBJ2-7, with 10 bases aligning to TRBD2. The CDR3 has 14 amino acids. V shed 6 bases and J 2 bases; nucleotides not matched to a gene: 4. Here the CDR3 reads CASRSSGGPYEQYF. Written as DNA, the CDR3 is TGTGCCAGCAGATCTAGCGGGGGCCCCTACGAGCAGTACTTC.